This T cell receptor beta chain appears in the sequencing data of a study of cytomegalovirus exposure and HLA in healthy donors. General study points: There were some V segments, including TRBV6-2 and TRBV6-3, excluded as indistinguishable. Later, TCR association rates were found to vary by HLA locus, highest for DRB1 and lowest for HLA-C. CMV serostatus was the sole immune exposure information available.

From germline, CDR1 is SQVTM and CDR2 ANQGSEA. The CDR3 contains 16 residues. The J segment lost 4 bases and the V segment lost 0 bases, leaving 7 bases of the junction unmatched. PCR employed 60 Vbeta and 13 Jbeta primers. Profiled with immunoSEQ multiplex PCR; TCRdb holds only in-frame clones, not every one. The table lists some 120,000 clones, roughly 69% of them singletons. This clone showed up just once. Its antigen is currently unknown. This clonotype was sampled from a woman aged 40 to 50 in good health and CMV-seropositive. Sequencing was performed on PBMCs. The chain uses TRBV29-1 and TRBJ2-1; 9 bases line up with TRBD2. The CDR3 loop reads CSVEDPLAGFYNEQFF. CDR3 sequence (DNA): TGCAGCGTTGAAGATCCCCTAGCGGGATTTTACAATGAGCAGTTCTTC.